The 3 T cell receptor beta chains below were found in one sample sequenced in a study of PD-1 blockade in classical Hodgkin lymphoma. There was relapse after autologous stem cell transplantation in every patient, and there was variation in brentuximab vedotin exposure. Method: immunoSEQ multiplex PCR; TCRdb's copy keeps in-frame clones and lacks some. The sample lists 20,000 to 25,000 clones, around 67% occurring once. Here the sequenced sample was peripheral blood mononuclear cells (PBMCs), taken before the second cycle of nivolumab. These receptors were collected from a human donor with classical Hodgkin lymphoma.

The chain couples TRBV20-1 to TRBJ1-2; D perhaps matches TRBD1 (5 bases). V dropped 4 bases and J dropped 3 bases, with 6 bases sitting between them. CDR3 length: 11 residues. Germline CDR1 reads DFQATT; CDR2 reads SNEGSKA (reference sequence). CDR3 coding DNA: TGCAGTGCTATAGGGGACTATGGCTACACCTTC. Protein product: CSAIGDYGYTF.

This chain uses TRBV2 with TRBJ2-7, with no clear D. CDR1 SNHLY and CDR2 FYNNEI come from the germline V gene. The CDR3 has 14 residues. Trimming shortened V by 1 base and J by 2 bases, and 9 bases separated the two germline ends. CDR3 residues: CASSEDGLTYEQYF. Written as DNA, the CDR3 is TGTGCCAGCAGTGAAGACGGTTTAACCTACGAGCAGTACTTC.

V gene TRBV28 combines with J gene TRBJ1-4; 7 nucleotides match TRBD1. J lost 8 bases, V lost 6 bases, and 12 bases had no gene match. Germline V lookup: CDR1 MDHEN, CDR2 SYDVKM. The CDR3 consists of 15 residues. The CDR3 is CASSSIDRDEEKLFF. The CDR3 nucleotides are TGTGCCAGCAGCTCCATAGACAGGGATGAAGAAAAACTGTTTTTT.